The rows below give T cell receptor beta chains drawn from one sample of a study of immune heterogeneity within non-small cell lung tumors. TCRdb reanalysed the multiplex PCR reads using MiXCR and keeps one entry per CDR3 protein. Of 2,500 to 3,000 distinct CDR3 sequences listed, just over 25% are singletons. Sequenced material: lung tumor tissue. Every receptor here comes from a female donor with non-small cell lung cancer. CDR3s include the opening cysteine and the closing phenylalanine or tryptophan. The order of the fields is D gene, J gene, clone size, V gene, CDR3 protein, CDR3 DNA. The D gene is left open where the match is weak. Only some rows state a clone size, as once, few, many or a class for expanded clones.

- TRBJ2-1 - TRBV5-1 CASRRLDSTNEQFF TGCGCCAGCCGGCGGCTGGACTCAACCAATGAGCAGTTCTTC
- TRBJ2-2 - TRBV6-7 CASISVENTGELFF TGTGCCAGCATATCTGTTGAAAACACCGGGGAGCTGTTTTTT
- TRBJ2-2 medium-sized TRBV6-1 CASSPSPLGELFF TGTGCCAGCAGTCCCTCGCCCTTAGGGGAGCTGTTTTTT
- TRBJ1-3 medium-sized TRBV6-9 CARRLKKEHSGNTIYF TGTGCCAGACGATTAAAAAAGGAACACTCTGGAAACACCATATATTTT
- TRBJ1-5 - TRBV20-1 CSATAAGSNQPQHF TGCAGTGCTACAGCCGCGGGGAGCAATCAGCCCCAGCATTTT
TRBD1 TRBJ2-1 medium-sized TRBV5-1 CASSLEQGARSDEQFF TGCGCCAGCAGCTTAGAGCAGGGGGCGCGCAGCGATGAGCAGTTCTTC
- TRBJ2-2 - TRBV9 CASRGGPRDTGELFF TGTGCCAGCAGGGGGGGCCCGCGGGACACCGGGGAGCTGTTTTTT
- TRBJ2-4 - TRBV19 CASSIESKTIQYF TGTGCCAGTAGTATTGAGAGTAAAACCATTCAGTACTTC
TRBD1 TRBJ2-7 few TRBV27 CASSGDSFGYEQYF TGTGCCAGCAGTGGGGACAGCTTTGGGTACGAGCAGTACTTC
TRBD2 TRBJ2-1 - TRBV19 CASSNSRTSGGNEQFF TGTGCCAGTAGTAATTCCCGGACTAGCGGGGGCAATGAGCAGTTCTTC
- TRBJ1-1 - TRBV15 CATSRDYYTGRTEAFF TGTGCCACCAGCAGAGATTATTATACGGGTAGGACTGAAGCTTTCTTT
- TRBJ2-3 few TRBV7-3 CASSLHGGGTSTDTQYF TGTGCCAGCAGCTTACATGGGGGCGGGACGAGCACAGATACGCAGTATTTT
- TRBJ2-5 - TRBV24-1 CATSDPQGGKTQYF TGTGCCACCAGTGATCCTCAGGGAGGCAAGACCCAGTACTTC
- TRBJ1-4 - TRBV7-9 CATFDNEKLFF TGTGCCACCTTCGATAATGAAAAACTGTTTTTT
- TRBJ2-7 medium-sized TRBV27 CASTPWGQVGYEQYF TGTGCCAGCACCCCTTGGGGCCAAGTCGGCTACGAGCAGTACTTC
- TRBJ2-7 few TRBV11-2 CASSLAGVSYEQYF TGTGCCAGCAGCTTAGCAGGGGTCTCCTACGAGCAGTACTTC
- TRBJ2-1 few TRBV9 CASSVRTGTVGRDNEQFF TGTGCCAGCAGCGTACGGACCGGGACAGTCGGGAGAGACAATGAGCAGTTCTTC
TRBD1 TRBJ2-1 few TRBV6-1 CASYASLGQGMRNEQFF TGTGCCAGCTACGCTAGCTTAGGACAGGGAATGAGGAATGAGCAGTTCTTC
- TRBJ2-1 once TRBV9 CASSTSRTNYGSEQFF TGTGCCAGCAGTACAAGTAGGACTAATTATGGGAGTGAGCAGTTCTTC
TRBD2 TRBJ2-3 - TRBV6-1 CASSEAEAGADTQYF TGTGCCAGCAGTGAAGCGGAAGCGGGAGCAGATACGCAGTATTTT
TRBD2 TRBJ2-5 few TRBV27 CASSWTSGGGGGETQYF TGTGCCAGCAGTTGGACTAGCGGGGGGGGGGGGGGGGAGACCCAGTACTTC
- TRBJ2-3 - TRBV30 CAGDTFTDTQYF TGTGCCGGGGACACCTTCACAGATACGCAGTATTTT
- TRBJ1-1 few TRBV13 CASSYRLQENTEAFF TGTGCCAGCAGCTATAGACTACAGGAGAACACTGAAGCTTTCTTT
- TRBJ2-4 few TRBV27 CASSLSGQIQYF TGTGCCAGCAGTTTATCTGGACAGATTCAGTACTTC
- TRBJ1-6 large TRBV28 CASTMGLPNSPLHF TGTGCCAGCACCATGGGGCTCCCAAATTCACCCCTCCACTTT
- TRBJ2-2 few TRBV19 CASSTSVGGELFF TGTGCCAGTAGTACGTCGGTAGGCGGGGAGCTGTTTTTT
- TRBJ1-2 - TRBV7-2 CASSLDRRSYGYTF TGTGCCAGCAGCTTAGACAGGAGGAGCTATGGCTACACCTTC
- TRBJ2-7 - TRBV20-1 CSAMGELTLGMEQYF TGCAGTGCTATGGGCGAGCTCACGTTAGGTATGGAGCAGTACTTC
- TRBJ1-1 - TRBV2 CASSGGDNTEAFF TGTGCCAGCAGTGGAGGTGACAACACTGAAGCTTTCTTT
TRBD1 TRBJ1-5 - TRBV20-1 CSASLFVPHGTGAGQPQHF TGCAGTGCCTCACTGTTCGTGCCCCACGGGACAGGGGCAGGTCAGCCCCAGCATTTT
- TRBJ1-5 few TRBV28 CASSSVGNQPQHF TGTGCCAGCAGCTCAGTTGGCAATCAGCCCCAGCATTTT
- TRBJ2-1 medium-sized TRBV27 CASSLSGNEQFF TGTGCCAGCAGTTTGAGTGGCAATGAGCAGTTCTTC
TRBD2 TRBJ2-6 large TRBV4-1 CASSRGLAGLSGANVLTF TGCGCCAGCAGCCGCGGACTAGCGGGTCTCTCTGGGGCCAACGTCCTGACTTTC
TRBD1 TRBJ1-5 few TRBV18 CASSGDREGPQHF TGTGCCAGCTCAGGGGACAGGGAGGGGCCCCAGCATTTT
- TRBJ1-1 - TRBV6-2/TRBV6-3 CASSYERVGTEPFF TGTGCCAGCAGTTACGAGAGGGTGGGCACTGAACCTTTCTTT
- TRBJ1-4 few TRBV20-1 CSAPSGGLDEKLFF TGCAGTGCCCCCTCTGGGGGCTTAGATGAAAAACTGTTTTTT
- TRBJ1-2 medium-sized TRBV30 CAWTQTTYGYTF TGTGCCTGGACCCAAACCACCTATGGCTACACCTTC
TRBD2 TRBJ2-7 few TRBV20-1 CSALNRASGSPPSFREQYF TGCAGTGCCTTGAACAGGGCTAGCGGGAGTCCCCCCTCCTTCCGCGAGCAGTACTTC
TRBD2 TRBJ2-1 - TRBV7-2 CASSLGGEAYNEQFF TGTGCCAGCAGCTTGGGAGGGGAGGCCTACAATGAGCAGTTCTTC
- TRBJ1-4 few TRBV20-1 CSASRTEVNEKLFF TGCAGTGCTAGTCGGACGGAAGTTAATGAAAAACTGTTTTTT
TRBD2 TRBJ2-5 - TRBV20-1 CSAPPGTSGSGAQETQYF TGCAGTGCTCCCCCTGGGACTAGCGGGAGCGGGGCCCAAGAGACCCAGTACTTC
TRBD1 TRBJ1-5 medium-sized TRBV6-1 CASSPQGQGARNQPQHF TGTGCCAGCAGTCCCCAGGGACAGGGGGCACGGAATCAGCCCCAGCATTTT
TRBD1 TRBJ1-6 medium-sized TRBV28 CASRRRPGTASSYNSPLHF TGTGCCAGCAGGAGACGCCCCGGGACAGCGAGCTCCTATAATTCACCCCTCCACTTT
- TRBJ1-4 few TRBV7-2 CASSLGQNNEKLFF TGTGCCAGCAGCTTAGGACAGAATAATGAAAAACTGTTTTTT
- TRBJ2-3 - TRBV18 CASSPFNYPSTDTQYF TGTGCCAGCTCACCCTTCAACTATCCTAGCACAGATACGCAGTATTTT
TRBD2 TRBJ2-7 large TRBV7-8 CASSPTSGDSYEQYF TGTGCCAGCAGCCCGACTAGCGGGGATTCCTACGAGCAGTACTTC
TRBD1 TRBJ1-1 - TRBV2 CASSNGGRGMDTEAFF TGTGCCAGCAGTAACGGGGGCAGGGGGATGGACACTGAAGCTTTCTTT
- TRBJ1-4 medium-sized TRBV28 CASSLPTGHNEKLFF TGTGCCAGCAGTTTACCGACAGGCCATAATGAAAAACTGTTTTTT
TRBD1 TRBJ1-6 medium-sized TRBV20-1 CSASRGAGGNSPLHF TGCAGTGCTAGTCGAGGGGCAGGGGGCAATTCACCCCTCCACTTT
TRBD2 TRBJ2-1 few TRBV7-9 CASSLGLAGRGGEQFF TGTGCCAGCAGCCTAGGACTAGCGGGGAGGGGAGGTGAGCAGTTCTTC
- TRBJ1-1 few TRBV2 CASSGGMNTEAFF TGTGCCAGCAGTGGAGGGATGAACACTGAAGCTTTCTTT